This T cell receptor (beta chain) was sequenced in a study of blood T cell repertoires in COVID-19. Overall study: Italy, Spain and the United States were the sources of the convalescent and acute COVID-19 samples. Sources were T cells, B-cell-depleted T cells, or PBMCs; the material itself was cDNA or gDNA.

Measured with immunoSEQ multiplex PCR; TCRdb has only the in-frame clones, and not every one. The sample consists of around 300,000 clones, approximately 85% of them appearing once. The CDR3 extends over 13 amino acids. Trimming left V 5 bases short and J 7 bases short, with 14 bases between. Germline CDR1 reads MNHEY; CDR2 reads SMNVEV (reference sequence). This receptor was taken from a woman aged 65 to 85 with acute or convalescent COVID-19. Sample: peripheral blood. The gene calls are TRBV27 and TRBJ1-1; a possible D gene is TRBD1 (6 bases). CDR3 sequence (DNA): TGTGCCAGCAGTCTCAAAGGGGGACATGAAGCTTTCTTT. Translating it yields CASSLKGGHEAFF.